Listed here are 17 T cell receptor beta chains from one sample, sequenced in a study of regulatory T cells in long-lasting Graves disease (dated by TCRdb to the early 2020s). To prepare the library, multiplex PCR was applied. These reads were obtained on an Illumina HiSeq 4000. iRepertoire HTBI primers and Arm-PCR amplification of CDR3 regions were used to construct TCR beta libraries. Clones were called with MiXCR by TCRdb after fastp trimmed the public reads at Q25, and only in-frame beta chains were retained. Every CDR3 protein is listed once, alongside the most common genes and DNA of its rows. For this sample there are 500,000 to 800,000 distinct CDR3 sequences; 30% appear just once. Of the sample, roughly 40% falls within the top ten clones. The sample's time point label is to be understood as: persistent/refractory GD, antithyroid drugs over 5 years with positive TRAb. RNA was extracted from PBMCs in TRIzol for both TCR sequencing and RNA sequencing.

The material sequenced was peripheral blood mononuclear cells (PBMCs), taken when the disease was refractory, from a patient treated with antithyroid drugs. These receptors came from a female donor with Graves disease.

This clonotype has at least ten counts. This rearrangement joins TRBV2 to TRBJ2-5, with D unclear. In germline, CDR1 is SNHLY, CDR2 FYNNEI. The germline V and J ends were trimmed by 7 bases and 2 bases, with 8 bases remaining between them. The CDR3 extends over 12 amino acids. The CDR3 DNA reads as TGTGCCAGCAAGCGAGTGCAAGAGACCCAGTACTTC. Encoded protein: CASKRVQETQYF. Full variable domain (outside the CDR3, taken from reference TRBV2 and TRBJ2-5): EPEVTQTPSHQVTQMGQEVILRCVPISNHLYFYWYRQILGQKVEFLVSFYNNEISEKSEIFDDQFSVERPDGSNFTLKIRSTKLEDSAMYFCASKRVQETQYFGPGTRLLVL.

The genes are TRBV7-9 and TRBJ2-7; a possible D gene is TRBD2 (5 bases). This CDR3 is built from 13 residues. The germline V gene has CDR1 SEHNR and CDR2 FQNEAQ (reference sequence). Trimming removed 2 bases from V and 5 bases from J, with 10 bases in between. The DNA of the CDR3 is TGTGCCAGCAGCTTAAGGGAGTCCCACGAGCAGTACTTC. It translates to CASSLRESHEQYF.

The chain joins TRBV27 to TRBJ1-2, with no clear D. The V end was cut by 5 bases, the J end by 8 bases, with 21 bases between. Germline V gives CDR1 MNHEY, CDR2 SMNVEV (reference sequence). The CDR3 is 15 amino acids. As DNA, the CDR3 is TGTGCCAGCAGTGCCCTCAATCGGGGATTTGAGGGCTACACCTTC. As protein: CASSALNRGFEGYTF.

This clonotype was counted many times. V gene TRBV2 combines with J gene TRBJ1-2; unclear D gene. CDR1 is SNHLY and CDR2 is FYNNEI in the germline V gene. The V and J ends lost 6 bases and 0 bases respectively, with 14 bases between them. The CDR3 is made up of 15 amino acids. Here the CDR3 DNA reads TGTGCCAGCAGCGACCGTCCGACCGCTAACTATGGCTACACCTTC. It yields the protein CASSDRPTANYGYTF. Based on the CDR3 plus reference TRBV2 and TRBJ1-2, the full variable domain is EPEVTQTPSHQVTQMGQEVILRCVPISNHLYFYWYRQILGQKVEFLVSFYNNEISEKSEIFDDQFSVERPDGSNFTLKIRSTKLEDSAMYFCASSDRPTANYGYTFGSGTRLTVV.

This clonotype was seen repeatedly, ten times or more. This chain joins TRBV7-2 and TRBJ2-7; 12 positions agree with TRBD2. The CDR3 extends over 17 amino acids. Germline V gives CDR1 SGHTA, CDR2 FQGNSA. J gave up 1 base and V 5 bases, and 9 bases lay outside the gene matches. The CDR3 bases are TGTGCCAGCAGCCCTGGGCTAGCGGGAGGGGGGTCCTACGAGCAGTACTTC. This encodes CASSPGLAGGGSYEQYF.

This clonotype appeared a few times. V gene TRBV12-5 combines with J gene TRBJ1-1; no reliable D call. V was trimmed by 0 bases and J by 1 base, leaving 9 bases between them. The CDR3 extends over 15 amino acids. Germline values: CDR1 LGHNT, CDR2 FRNRAP. The CDR3 sequence: CASGLVLSGNTEAFF. The CDR3, as DNA: TGTGCTAGTGGTTTGGTTCTTTCGGGGAACACTGAAGCTTTCTTT.

This clonotype was seen a single time. V gene TRBV6-2 or TRBV6-3 combines with J gene TRBJ1-2; D remains unclear. The CDR3 is 13 residues long. Germline CDR1 is MNHEY and CDR2 is SVGEGT. V gave up 6 bases and J gave up 5 bases, with 13 bases separating them. This CDR3 is CASRPGPEYGYTF. CDR3 in DNA: TGTGCCAGCAGACCGGGTCCCGAGTATGGCTACACCTTC.

The chain employs TRBV6-1 and TRBJ1-4; possibly TRBD1 for D (5 bases). Germline CDR1 MNHNS, CDR2 SASEGT. This CDR3 contains 15 residues. V lost 1 base, J lost 8 bases, and 14 bases lay in between. The chain's CDR3 is CASSEDLGLQEKLFF. The CDR3 nucleotides are TGTGCCAGCAGTGAAGATCTGGGGCTACAGGAAAAACTGTTTTTT.

The chain combines TRBV7-9 with TRBJ2-7; TRBD1 matches at 8 bases. The CDR3 loop spans 14 amino acids. The germline V gene has CDR1 SEHNR and CDR2 FQNEAQ (reference sequence). J gave up 2 bases and V 4 bases, and 4 bases lay outside the gene matches. The CDR3 loop is CASSSTGDTYEQYF. The CDR3 nucleotides read TGTGCCAGCAGCTCGACAGGGGACACCTACGAGCAGTACTTC.

This clonotype was seen a handful of times. V and J are TRBV7-3 and TRBJ2-7, with TRBD2 as a possible D gene (6 bases). Between the trimmed V and J ends, which lost 4 bases and 6 bases, there was a span of 13 bases. The CDR3 runs to 13 residues. Germline lookup yields CDR1 SGHTA and CDR2 FQGTGA. CDR3 protein: CASSWDWSREQYF. In DNA, the CDR3 is TGTGCCAGCAGCTGGGACTGGTCTCGCGAGCAGTACTTC.

The chain has TRBV5-1 and TRBJ1-4, with 7 bases matching TRBD1. V lost 0 bases and J lost 5; bases outside the gene matches: 10. The CDR3 covers 17 residues. CDR1 is SGHRS and CDR2 is YFSETQ in the germline V gene. The CDR3: CASSLAQGPVGNEKLFF. The CDR3 coding sequence is TGCGCCAGCAGCTTGGCACAGGGGCCGGTGGGAAATGAAAAACTGTTTTTT.

This clonotype was counted only a few times. The chain links TRBV6-1 to TRBJ1-5, with 8 bases identical to TRBD1. The germline V gene has CDR1 MNHNS and CDR2 SASEGT. J lost 0 bases, V lost 6 bases, and 13 bases had no gene match. This CDR3 comprises 18 residues. CDR3 protein: CASSLGQGGIYSNQPQHF. In nucleotides, the CDR3 is TGTGCCAGCAGCCTCGGACAGGGTGGGATTTATAGCAATCAGCCCCAGCATTTT.

At least ten counts were recorded for this clonotype. This chain links TRBV27 with TRBJ1-1; 7 bases map to TRBD1. The germline CDR1 and CDR2 sequences are MNHEY and SMNVEV (reference sequence). This CDR3 spans 15 amino acids. Germline trimming cut 5 bases from V and 1 base from J; bases unmatched to any gene: 7. CDR3 in DNA: TGTGCCAGCAGTGTCCAGGGGGTGGGGAACACTGAAGCTTTCTTT. Encoded protein: CASSVQGVGNTEAFF.

The J gene is TRBJ1-1, the V gene TRBV20-1, with a weak D call TRBD1 (5 bases). Germline V gene data show CDR1 as DFQATT and CDR2 as SNEGSKA (reference sequence). The CDR3 has 13 residues. The V end was cut by 3 bases, the J end by 5 bases, with 13 bases between. The CDR3 loop reads CSARVRAGTEAFF. The CDR3 DNA reads TGCAGTGCTAGGGTCAGGGCTGGGACTGAAGCTTTCTTT.

V gene TRBV10-3 combines with J gene TRBJ2-7; TRBD1 is a possible D gene (6 bases). The CDR3 loop spans 13 amino acids. Trimming stripped 2 bases from V and 6 bases from J, with 11 bases between. The germline V gene encodes CDR1 ENHRY and CDR2 SYGVKD. CDR3 loop: CAISEATGIEQYF. The CDR3 region has the DNA TGTGCCATCAGTGAGGCCACAGGGATCGAGCAGTACTTC.

The chain carries TRBV29-1 and TRBJ1-2; D perhaps matches TRBD1 (6 bases). The V gene's germline CDR1 is SQVTM and CDR2 ANQGSEA. The ends were cut back, 7 bases at V and 6 bases at J, with 12 bases in the middle. This CDR3 contains 11 residues. The CDR3 reads CSGTELDGYTF. CDR3 coding DNA: TGCAGCGGGACAGAGTTGGATGGCTACACCTTC.

This clonotype was seen repeatedly, ten times or more. The gene calls are TRBV6-1 and TRBJ2-5; 9 nucleotides match TRBD2. The CDR3 length is 14 residues. The trim removed 6 bases at V and 1 base at J, leaving 3 bases unmatched. Germline V lookup: CDR1 MNHNS, CDR2 SASEGT. The CDR3 DNA reads as TGTGCCAGCAGGAGACTAGCGGTCCAAGAGACCCAGTACTTC. It yields the protein CASRRLAVQETQYF.